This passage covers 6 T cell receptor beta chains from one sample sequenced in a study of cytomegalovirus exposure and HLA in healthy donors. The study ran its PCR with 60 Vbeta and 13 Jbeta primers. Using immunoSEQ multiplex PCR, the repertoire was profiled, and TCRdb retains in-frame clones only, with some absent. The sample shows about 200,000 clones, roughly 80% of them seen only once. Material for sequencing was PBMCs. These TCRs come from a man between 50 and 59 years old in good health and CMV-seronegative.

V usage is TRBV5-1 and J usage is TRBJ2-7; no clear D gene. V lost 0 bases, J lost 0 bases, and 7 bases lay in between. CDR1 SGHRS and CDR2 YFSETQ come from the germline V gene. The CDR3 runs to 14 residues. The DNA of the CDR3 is TGCGCCAGCAGCTTGGCCGCGAGCTCCTACGAGCAGTACTTC. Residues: CASSLAASSYEQYF.

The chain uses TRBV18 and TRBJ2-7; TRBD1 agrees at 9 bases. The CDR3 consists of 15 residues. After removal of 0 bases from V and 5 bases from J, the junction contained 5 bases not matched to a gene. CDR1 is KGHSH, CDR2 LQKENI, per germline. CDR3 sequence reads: CASSPPSRTGDEQYF. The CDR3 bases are TGTGCCAGCTCACCACCCAGCAGGACAGGGGACGAGCAGTACTTC.

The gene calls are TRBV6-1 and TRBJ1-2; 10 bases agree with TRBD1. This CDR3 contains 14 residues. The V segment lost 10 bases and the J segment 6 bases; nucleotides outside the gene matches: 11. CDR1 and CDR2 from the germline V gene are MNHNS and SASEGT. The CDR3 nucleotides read TGTGCCACCCGGCCGGGACAGGGGAGTGATGGCTACACCTTC. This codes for CATRPGQGSDGYTF.

The CDR3 spells CASSYQGISYEQYF. Here the CDR3 DNA reads TGTGCCAGCAGTTACCAGGGAATCTCCTACGAGCAGTACTTC. The chain couples TRBV27 to TRBJ2-7; tentative D call: TRBD1 (5 bases). Germline CDR1 is MNHEY and CDR2 is SMNVEV (reference sequence). The CDR3 length is 14 residues. Trimming cost V 4 bases and J 0 bases, with 10 bases left between them.

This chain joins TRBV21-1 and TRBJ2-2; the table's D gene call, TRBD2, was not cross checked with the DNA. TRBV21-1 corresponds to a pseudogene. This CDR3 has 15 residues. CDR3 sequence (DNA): TGTGCCAGCAGCAGCGGGACTCGTGGGACCGGGGAGCTGTTTTTT. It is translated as CASSSGTRGTGELFF.

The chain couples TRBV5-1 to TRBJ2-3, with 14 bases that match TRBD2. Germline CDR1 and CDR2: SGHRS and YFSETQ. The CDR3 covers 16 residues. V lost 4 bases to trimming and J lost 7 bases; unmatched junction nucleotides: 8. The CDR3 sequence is CASSPGGTSGGYTQYF. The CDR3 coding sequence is TGCGCCAGCAGCCCCGGCGGGACTAGCGGGGGCTATACGCAGTATTTT. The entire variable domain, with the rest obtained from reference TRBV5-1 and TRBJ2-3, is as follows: KAGVTQTPRYLIKTRGQQVTLSCSPISGHRSVSWYQQTPGQGLQFLFEYFSETQRNKGNFPGRFSGRQFSNSRSEMNVSTLELGDSALYLCASSPGGTSGGYTQYFGPGTRLTVL.